This entry describes one T cell receptor beta chain. Its antigen is unknown. V dropped 6 bases and J dropped 2 bases, with 14 bases sitting between them. The CDR3 contains 14 residues. From germline, CDR1 is KGHSH and CDR2 LQKENI. This specimen comes from a study of metastatic and nonmetastatic thyroid tumors. In the study overall: The comparison covered peripheral blood and tumor or nodule tissue in malignant and benign thyroid patients.

Patients were all untreated before their thyroid surgery. As handled by the study authors: Construction of a distant-metastasis classifier for papillary thyroid cancer relied on CDR3 differences across clinicopathological groups. With MiXCR, TCRdb reprocessed the PCR reads. TCRdb's processing, not the study's, gives the V and J calls here. The sample has about 4,900 clones, about 37% seen once; the top ten hold around a quarter. General study findings and limits: Benign nodules were reported to have significantly lower TCR beta diversity than malignant thyroid tumors, in blood and tumor.

V gene TRBV18 combines with J gene TRBJ2-7, with D maybe TRBD1 (5 bases). Sequenced material: adjacent normal tissue. The TCR originated in a male donor with papillary thyroid cancer or a benign thyroid nodule (not recorded which). Some clones in this sample may be carry-over from other donors' samples. The CDR3 is CASSPQGHTYEQYF. CDR3 nucleotides: TGTGCCAGCTCCCCCCAAGGACATACCTACGAGCAGTACTTC.